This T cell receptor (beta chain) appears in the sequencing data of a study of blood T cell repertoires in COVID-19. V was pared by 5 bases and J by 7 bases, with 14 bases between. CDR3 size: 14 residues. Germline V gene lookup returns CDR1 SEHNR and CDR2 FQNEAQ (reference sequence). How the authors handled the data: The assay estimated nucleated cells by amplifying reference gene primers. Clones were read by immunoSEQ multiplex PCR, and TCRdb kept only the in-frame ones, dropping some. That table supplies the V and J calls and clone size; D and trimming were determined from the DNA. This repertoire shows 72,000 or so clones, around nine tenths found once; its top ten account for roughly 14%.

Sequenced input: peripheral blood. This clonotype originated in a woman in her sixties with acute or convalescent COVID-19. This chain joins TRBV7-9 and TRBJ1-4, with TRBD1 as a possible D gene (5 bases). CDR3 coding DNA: TGTGCCAGCAGCACCGACCGGGGGAGTGAAAAACTGTTTTTT. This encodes CASSTDRGSEKLFF.